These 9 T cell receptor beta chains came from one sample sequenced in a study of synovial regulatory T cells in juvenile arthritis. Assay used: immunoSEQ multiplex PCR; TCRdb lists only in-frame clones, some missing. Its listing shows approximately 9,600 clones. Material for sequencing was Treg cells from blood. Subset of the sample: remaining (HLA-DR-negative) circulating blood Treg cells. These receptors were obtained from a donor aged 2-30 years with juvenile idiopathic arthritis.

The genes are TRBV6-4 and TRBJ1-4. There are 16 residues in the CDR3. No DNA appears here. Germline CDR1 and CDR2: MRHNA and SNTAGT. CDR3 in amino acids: CASSSLLATTNEKLFF.

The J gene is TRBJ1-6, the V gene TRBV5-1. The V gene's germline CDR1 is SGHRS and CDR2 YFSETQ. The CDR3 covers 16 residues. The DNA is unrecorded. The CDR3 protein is CASSLAGDVYNSPLHF.

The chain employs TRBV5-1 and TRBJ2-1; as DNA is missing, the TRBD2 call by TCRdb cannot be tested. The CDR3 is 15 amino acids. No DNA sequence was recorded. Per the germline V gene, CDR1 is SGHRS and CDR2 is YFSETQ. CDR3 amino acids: CASSLVADSYNEQFF.

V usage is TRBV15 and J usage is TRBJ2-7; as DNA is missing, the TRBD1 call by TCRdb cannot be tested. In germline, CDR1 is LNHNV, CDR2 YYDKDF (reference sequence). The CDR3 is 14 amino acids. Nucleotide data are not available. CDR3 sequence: CATSRAGHFYEQYF.

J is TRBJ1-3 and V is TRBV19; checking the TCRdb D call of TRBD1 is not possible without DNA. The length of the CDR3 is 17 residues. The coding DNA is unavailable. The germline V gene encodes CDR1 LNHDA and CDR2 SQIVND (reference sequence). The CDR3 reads CASTIYERTGSGNTIYF.

CDR3 amino acids: CASRSLRGVSGYTF. This chain links TRBV19 with TRBJ1-2. The CDR3 contains 14 residues. No DNA is given. CDR1 is LNHDA, CDR2 SQIVND, per germline (reference sequence).

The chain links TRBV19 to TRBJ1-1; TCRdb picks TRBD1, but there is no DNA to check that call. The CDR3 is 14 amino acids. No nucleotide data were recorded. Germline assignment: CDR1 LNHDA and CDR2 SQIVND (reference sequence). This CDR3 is CASSQQQGGTEAFF.

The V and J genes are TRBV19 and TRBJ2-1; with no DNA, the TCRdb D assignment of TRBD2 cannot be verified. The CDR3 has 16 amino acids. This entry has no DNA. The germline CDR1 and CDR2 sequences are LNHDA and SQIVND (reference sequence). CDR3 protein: CASRSSGGYSYNEQFF.

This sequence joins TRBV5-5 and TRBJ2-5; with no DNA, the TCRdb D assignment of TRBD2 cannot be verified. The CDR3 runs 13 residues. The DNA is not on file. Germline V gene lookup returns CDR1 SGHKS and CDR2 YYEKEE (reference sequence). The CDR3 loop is CASSLPGKETQYF.